The clone carrying this T cell receptor beta chain was counted a single time. Germline V gives CDR1 SEHNR, CDR2 FQNEAQ (reference sequence). The CDR3 is made up of 14 amino acids. V gave up 5 bases and J gave up 3 bases; unmatched junction bases: 7. The sample originates from a study of cytomegalovirus exposure and HLA in healthy donors. Both 60 Vbeta primers and 13 Jbeta primers went into the PCR. Data came from immunoSEQ multiplex PCR; TCRdb stores just in-frame clones and leaves some out. The data contain about 96,000 clones, about four fifths of them singletons. The V and J genes are TRBV7-9 and TRBJ2-7; 7 bases agree with TRBD1. Sequenced sample: PBMCs. This receptor was identified in a woman in her 70s in good health and CMV-seropositive. CDR3 DNA sequence: TGTGCCAGCAGCACCTCGACAGGGTTCTACGAGCAGTACTTC. Encoded protein: CASSTSTGFYEQYF.